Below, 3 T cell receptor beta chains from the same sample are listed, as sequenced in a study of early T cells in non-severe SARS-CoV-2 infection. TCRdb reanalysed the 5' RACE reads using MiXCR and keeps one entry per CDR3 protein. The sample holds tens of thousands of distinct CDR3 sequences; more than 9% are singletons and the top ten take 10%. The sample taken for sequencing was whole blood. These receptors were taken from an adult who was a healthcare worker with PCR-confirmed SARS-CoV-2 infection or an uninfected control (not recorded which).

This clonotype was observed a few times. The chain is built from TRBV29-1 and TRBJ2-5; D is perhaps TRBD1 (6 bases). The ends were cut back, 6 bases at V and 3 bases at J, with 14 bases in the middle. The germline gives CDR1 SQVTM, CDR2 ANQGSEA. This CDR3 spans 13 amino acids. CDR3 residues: CSVRGQTEETQYF. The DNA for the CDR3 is TGCAGCGTCCGAGGACAGACCGAAGAGACCCAGTACTTC.

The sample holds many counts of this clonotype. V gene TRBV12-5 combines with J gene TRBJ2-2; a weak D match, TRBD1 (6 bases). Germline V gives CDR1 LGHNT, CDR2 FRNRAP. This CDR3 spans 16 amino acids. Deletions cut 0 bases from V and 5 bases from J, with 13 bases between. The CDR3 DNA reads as TGTGCTAGTGGTTTGGTACTGGGGGCCAAAACCGGGGAGCTGTTTTTT. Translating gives CASGLVLGAKTGELFF.

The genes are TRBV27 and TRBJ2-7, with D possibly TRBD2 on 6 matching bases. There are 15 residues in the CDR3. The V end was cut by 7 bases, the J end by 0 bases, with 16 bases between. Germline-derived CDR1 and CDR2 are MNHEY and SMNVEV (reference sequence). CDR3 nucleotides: TGTGCCAGCACCCGCCGCGCGGGGATCTCCTACGAGCAGTACTTC. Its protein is CASTRRAGISYEQYF.